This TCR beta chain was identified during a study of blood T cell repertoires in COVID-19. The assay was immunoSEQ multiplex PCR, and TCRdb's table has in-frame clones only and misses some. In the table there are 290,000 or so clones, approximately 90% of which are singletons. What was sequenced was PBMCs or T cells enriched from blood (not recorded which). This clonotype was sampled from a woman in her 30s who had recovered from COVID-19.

In DNA form, the CDR3 reads TGTGCCAGCAGAGCAGGGCCCGGGGAGCTGTTTTTT. It is translated as CASRAGPGELFF. The chain combines TRBV28 with TRBJ2-2, with a possible D match to TRBD1 (5 bases). Germline V gene data show CDR1 as MDHEN and CDR2 as SYDVKM. V was trimmed by 6 bases and J by 6 bases, leaving 8 bases between them. This CDR3 has 12 residues.